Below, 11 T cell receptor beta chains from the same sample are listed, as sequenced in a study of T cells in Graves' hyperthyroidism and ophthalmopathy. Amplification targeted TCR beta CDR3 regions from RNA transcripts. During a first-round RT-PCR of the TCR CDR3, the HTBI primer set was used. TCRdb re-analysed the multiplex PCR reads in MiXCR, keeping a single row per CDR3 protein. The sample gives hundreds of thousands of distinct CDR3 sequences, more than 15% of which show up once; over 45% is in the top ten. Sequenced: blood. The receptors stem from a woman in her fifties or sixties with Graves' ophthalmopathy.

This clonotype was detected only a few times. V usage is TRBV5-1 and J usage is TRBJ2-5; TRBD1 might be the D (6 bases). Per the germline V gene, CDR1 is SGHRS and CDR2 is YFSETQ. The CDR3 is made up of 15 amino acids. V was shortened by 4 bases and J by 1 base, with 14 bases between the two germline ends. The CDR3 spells CASSLQGASQETQYF. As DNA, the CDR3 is TGCGCCAGCAGCCTACAGGGAGCATCCCAAGAGACCCAGTACTTC.

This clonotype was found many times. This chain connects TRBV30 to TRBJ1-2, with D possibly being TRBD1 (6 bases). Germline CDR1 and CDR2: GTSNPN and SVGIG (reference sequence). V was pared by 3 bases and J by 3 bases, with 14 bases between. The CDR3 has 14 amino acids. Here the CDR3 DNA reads TGTGCCTGGAGGAGGGGGTCAGGGTACTATGGCTACACCTTC. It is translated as CAWRRGSGYYGYTF.

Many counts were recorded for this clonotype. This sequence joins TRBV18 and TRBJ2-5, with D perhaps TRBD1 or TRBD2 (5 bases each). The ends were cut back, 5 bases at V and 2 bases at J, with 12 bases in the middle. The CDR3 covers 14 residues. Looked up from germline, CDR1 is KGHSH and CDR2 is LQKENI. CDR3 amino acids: CASSTRDGQETQYF. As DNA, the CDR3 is TGTGCCAGCTCAACCCGGGACGGACAAGAGACCCAGTACTTC.

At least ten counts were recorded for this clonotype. This CDR3 is CASSRQGWGDTQYF. Here the CDR3 DNA reads TGTGCCAGCTCCCGACAGGGATGGGGAGATACGCAGTATTTT. The rearrangement uses TRBV18 and TRBJ2-3, with TRBD1 matching 7 bases. V shed 6 bases and J 5 bases; nucleotides not matched to a gene: 8. The CDR3 length is 14 residues. Germline assignment: CDR1 KGHSH and CDR2 LQKENI.

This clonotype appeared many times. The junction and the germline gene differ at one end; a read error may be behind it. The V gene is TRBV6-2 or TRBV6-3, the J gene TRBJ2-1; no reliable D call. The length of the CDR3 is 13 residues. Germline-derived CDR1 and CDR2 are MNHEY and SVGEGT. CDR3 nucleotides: TGTGCCAGCAGTTACTCGATGGCAGAAGAGCGGTTCTTC. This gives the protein CASSYSMAEERFF.

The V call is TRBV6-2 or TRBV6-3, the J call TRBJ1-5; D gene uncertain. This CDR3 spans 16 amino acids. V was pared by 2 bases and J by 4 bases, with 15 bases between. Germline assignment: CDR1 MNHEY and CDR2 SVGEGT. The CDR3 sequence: CASSYLNSGVNQPQHF. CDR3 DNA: TGTGCCAGCAGTTACCTCAATTCCGGGGTGAATCAGCCCCAGCATTTT.

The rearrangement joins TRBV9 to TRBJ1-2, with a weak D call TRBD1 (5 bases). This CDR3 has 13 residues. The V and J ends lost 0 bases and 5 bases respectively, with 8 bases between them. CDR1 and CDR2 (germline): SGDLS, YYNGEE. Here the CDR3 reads CASSVGREYGYTF. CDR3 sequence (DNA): TGTGCCAGCAGCGTAGGCAGGGAGTATGGCTACACCTTC.

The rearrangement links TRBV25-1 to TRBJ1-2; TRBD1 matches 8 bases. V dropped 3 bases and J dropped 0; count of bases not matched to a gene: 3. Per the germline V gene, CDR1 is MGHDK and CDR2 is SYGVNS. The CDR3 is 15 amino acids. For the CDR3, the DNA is TGTGCCAGCAGTGATGGGACAGGCCCTAACTATGGCTACACCTTC. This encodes CASSDGTGPNYGYTF.

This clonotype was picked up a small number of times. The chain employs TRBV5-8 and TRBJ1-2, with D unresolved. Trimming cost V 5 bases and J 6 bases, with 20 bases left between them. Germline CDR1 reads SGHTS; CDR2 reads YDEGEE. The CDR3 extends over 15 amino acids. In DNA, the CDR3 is TGTGCCAGCAGTTCTTTGTGGGAGCTCCGGGATGGCTACACCTTC. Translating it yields CASSSLWELRDGYTF.

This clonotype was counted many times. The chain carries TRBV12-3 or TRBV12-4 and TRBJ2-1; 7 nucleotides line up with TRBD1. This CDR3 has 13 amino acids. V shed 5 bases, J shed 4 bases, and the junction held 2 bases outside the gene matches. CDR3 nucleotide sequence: TGTGCCAGCAGTCGGGGACAGTACAATGAGCAGTTCTTC. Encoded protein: CASSRGQYNEQFF.

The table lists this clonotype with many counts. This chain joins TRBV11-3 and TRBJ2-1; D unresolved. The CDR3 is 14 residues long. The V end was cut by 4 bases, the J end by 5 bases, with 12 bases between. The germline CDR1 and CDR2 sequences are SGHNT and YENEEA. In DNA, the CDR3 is TGTGCCAGCAGCTGGGTCAAGGGCCACAATGAGCAGTTCTTC. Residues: CASSWVKGHNEQFF.